This T cell receptor beta chain stems from a study of blood T cell repertoires in COVID-19. Study background: PBMCs, B-cell-depleted T cells, or T cells provided the cDNA or gDNA that made up the material.

Ages ranged from about 18 to 89 years, with residence in about two dozen US areas. Participant-reported clinical history was the basis for cohort assignment. Resolution of symptoms, clearance, or two negative PCRs was present in recovered Cohort 3 donors. TCRdb keeps only in-frame clones here, not all; method: immunoSEQ multiplex PCR. The sample lists almost 500,000 clones; less than 90% were seen once. V lost 4 bases, J lost 2 bases, and 12 bases lay in between. CDR1 and CDR2 from the germline V gene are LNHDA and SQIVND (reference sequence). CDR3 size: 15 residues. The TCR originated in a woman aged 60-75 years who had recovered from COVID-19. The rearrangement joins TRBV19 to TRBJ1-3; weak D call: TRBD1 (5 bases). The sequenced sample consisted of PBMCs or T cells enriched from blood (not recorded which). The CDR3 is CASSTVGVAGNTIYF. The CDR3 DNA reads as TGTGCCAGTAGTACCGTAGGGGTTGCTGGAAACACCATATATTTT.